Listed here are 27 T cell receptor beta chains from one sample, sequenced in a study of neurological immune-mediated disorders. Via MiXCR, TCRdb re-called the 5' RACE reads, giving one row per CDR3 protein. The sample consists of 50,000 to 80,000 distinct CDR3 sequences, roughly 3.2% of them appearing once. Source material: PBMCs. These receptors all come from a man between 40 and 49 years old with multiple sclerosis.

This clonotype came up many times. This sequence joins TRBV5-1 and TRBJ2-7; D tentatively fits TRBD1 or TRBD2 (6 bases each). Trimming pared 0 bases from V and 3 bases from J, leaving 10 bases between. CDR1 and CDR2 (germline): SGHRS, YFSETQ. This CDR3 contains 14 residues. CDR3 amino acids: CASSLERGVYEQYF. Written as DNA, the CDR3 is TGCGCCAGCAGCTTGGAAAGGGGGGTCTACGAGCAGTACTTC.

This clonotype was found many times. This chain uses TRBV15 with TRBJ2-3; 8 bases align to TRBD2. Germline lookup yields CDR1 LNHNV and CDR2 YYDKDF (reference sequence). Losses at the gene ends were 0 bases for V and 1 base for J; bases not matched to a gene: 9. The CDR3 is 18 amino acids. CDR3 nucleotides: TGTGCCACCAGCAGAGATCTCCGGGGGGGCCGTCGCACAGATACGCAGTATTTT. It yields the protein CATSRDLRGGRRTDTQYF.

Many counts were recorded for this clonotype. The rearrangement joins TRBV20-1 to TRBJ2-1; TRBD2 agrees at 13 bases. This CDR3 spans 15 amino acids. Germline-derived CDR1 and CDR2 are DFQATT and SNEGSKA (reference sequence). Unmatched junction bases numbered 9, after V lost 6 bases and J lost 7 bases. This CDR3 reads CSAPGGTSGINEQFF. As DNA, the CDR3 is TGCAGTGCCCCGGGAGGGACTAGCGGGATTAATGAGCAGTTCTTC.

In this sample, this clonotype turned up many times. This chain connects TRBV9 to TRBJ2-3; no clear D. The V gene's germline CDR1 is SGDLS and CDR2 YYNGEE. This CDR3 spans 13 amino acids. The V and J ends lost 0 bases and 4 bases respectively, with 6 bases between them. CDR3 sequence (DNA): TGTGCCAGCAGCGTAGTGACATCAGATACGCAGTATTTT. Amino acids: CASSVVTSDTQYF.

The rearrangement links TRBV10-3 to TRBJ2-3, with 11 bases lining up with TRBD2. Per germline, CDR1 ENHRY and CDR2 SYGVKD. This CDR3 comprises 15 residues. J lost 5 bases, V lost 6 bases, and 7 bases had no gene match. This CDR3 is CAISLLAGEGDTQYF. The CDR3 nucleotides read TGTGCCATCAGCCTACTAGCGGGAGAAGGAGATACGCAGTATTTT.

At least ten counts were recorded for this clonotype. This chain joins TRBV5-1 and TRBJ2-5; D not certain. Germline V gene data show CDR1 as SGHRS and CDR2 as YFSETQ. This CDR3 is 13 amino acids long. V shed 3 bases and J shed 0 bases, with 6 bases lying between them. The CDR3 sequence is CASSSTYQETQYF. The CDR3 nucleotides are TGCGCCAGCAGCTCCACGTACCAAGAGACCCAGTACTTC. Full variable domain (missing parts from reference TRBV5-1 and TRBJ2-5): KAGVTQTPRYLIKTRGQQVTLSCSPISGHRSVSWYQQTPGQGLQFLFEYFSETQRNKGNFPGRFSGRQFSNSRSEMNVSTLELGDSALYLCASSSTYQETQYFGPGTRLLVL.

In this sample, this clonotype turned up a few times. The V and J genes are TRBV7-9 and TRBJ1-1; TRBD1 aligns across 7 bases. This CDR3 has 18 amino acids. CDR1 is SEHNR and CDR2 is FQNEAQ in the germline V gene (reference sequence). The V and J ends lost 1 base and 5 bases, in that order; junction bases with no gene match: 16. The DNA of the CDR3 is TGTGCCAGCAGCTTAGAGGCGGCAGGGGGAAATTTGGTGACTGAAGCTTTCTTT. Protein sequence: CASSLEAAGGNLVTEAFF. Full variable domain (remainder filled in from reference TRBV7-9 and TRBJ1-1): DTGVSQNPRHKITKRGQNVTFRCDPISEHNRLYWYRQTLGQGPEFLTYFQNEAQLEKSRLLSDRFSAERPKGSFSTLEIQRTEQGDSAMYLCASSLEAAGGNLVTEAFFGQGTRLTVV.

This clonotype came up many times. The chain employs TRBV20-1 and TRBJ2-7; 8 positions agree with TRBD2. CDR1 is DFQATT and CDR2 is SNEGSKA in the germline V gene (reference sequence). V was pared by 1 base and J by 3 bases, with 5 bases of the junction left unmatched. The CDR3 runs 14 residues. In DNA, the CDR3 is TGCAGTGCTAGAGGAACTAGCGGAAACTACGAGCAGTACTTC. Translation gives CSARGTSGNYEQYF.

Many counts were recorded for this clonotype. The chain couples TRBV5-1 to TRBJ1-1; D gene ambiguous. CDR1 SGHRS and CDR2 YFSETQ come from the germline V gene. Trimming stripped 2 bases from V and 10 bases from J, with 15 bases between. The CDR3 runs 13 residues. The CDR3 is CASSFATLAGAFF. The CDR3 DNA sequence: TGCGCCAGCAGCTTCGCCACGTTGGCCGGAGCTTTCTTT.

This clonotype was seen at least ten times. The V gene is TRBV5-1, the J gene TRBJ2-2; a weak D match, TRBD2 (6 bases). The germline V and J ends were trimmed by 2 bases and 5 bases, with 10 bases remaining between them. The length of the CDR3 is 14 residues. Germline V gene sequence: CDR1 SGHRS, CDR2 YFSETQ. CDR3 coding DNA: TGCGCCAGCAGCTTTGGCGGGATAACCGGGGAGCTGTTTTTT. This codes for CASSFGGITGELFF.

At least ten counts were recorded for this clonotype. The CDR3 protein is CASSLARRDGSPLHF. In DNA, the CDR3 is TGCGCCAGCAGCTTGGCTAGAAGGGACGGTTCACCCCTCCACTTT. This rearrangement joins TRBV5-1 to TRBJ1-6, with D possibly matching TRBD1 (5 bases). Germline V gives CDR1 SGHRS, CDR2 YFSETQ. V was pared by 0 bases and J by 9 bases, with 13 bases between. CDR3 size: 15 residues.

This clonotype occurred many times. The gene calls are TRBV20-1 and TRBJ2-5; D remains ambiguous. Germline CDR1 and CDR2: DFQATT and SNEGSKA (reference sequence). V lost 7 bases to trimming and J lost 4 bases, with 16 bases between them. The CDR3 runs 13 residues. The CDR3 is CSVQDRWGETQYF. The CDR3 DNA sequence: TGCAGTGTTCAGGATCGGTGGGGAGAGACCCAGTACTTC.

This clonotype was counted at least ten times. The chain is built from TRBV24-1 and TRBJ2-5, with TRBD1 matching 7 bases. This CDR3 comprises 15 residues. Trimming removed 3 bases from V and 4 bases from J; junction bases left unmatched: 7. CDR1 and CDR2 (germline): KGHDR, SFDVKD. CDR3 nucleotides: TGTGCCACCAGTGATGCCGGACAGGCCGGAGAGACCCAGTACTTC. Encoded protein: CATSDAGQAGETQYF.

A note on this clonotype: This may be a read error, as it is one base from a much larger clone. The chain has TRBV20-1 and TRBJ1-6; possibly TRBD1 for D (5 bases). Per the germline V gene, CDR1 is DFQATT and CDR2 is SNEGSKA (reference sequence). The CDR3 has 13 amino acids. The CDR3 region has the DNA TGCAGTGCCGGTTACAGGATTAATTCACCCCTCAACTTT. It is translated as CSAGYRINSPLNF.

Many counts were recorded for this clonotype. The chain recombines TRBV5-1 with TRBJ2-3; the D gene is possibly TRBD1 (6 bases). Germline V CDR1 and CDR2: SGHRS, YFSETQ. Trimming removed 4 bases from V and 5 bases from J, with 14 bases in between. The CDR3 is 14 amino acids. CDR3 region: CASSTTGQGDTQYF. DNA of the CDR3: TGCGCCAGCAGCACCACAGGGCAGGGAGATACGCAGTATTTT.

This clonotype was observed at least ten times. V usage is TRBV7-8 and J usage is TRBJ2-1, with 8 bases fitting TRBD2. V lost 0 bases and J lost 5; bases outside the gene matches: 6. Germline assignment: CDR1 SGHVS and CDR2 FQNEAQ. The CDR3 contains 16 residues. CDR3 region: CASSLALASGHNEQFF. CDR3 DNA: TGTGCCAGCAGCTTAGCACTCGCTAGCGGGCACAATGAGCAGTTCTTC. The complete variable domain, with remaining parts taken from reference TRBV7-8 and TRBJ2-1, reads GAGVSQSPRYKVAKRGQDVALRCDPISGHVSLFWYQQALGQGPEFLTYFQNEAQLDKSGLPSDRFFAERPEGSVSTLKIQRTQQEDSAVYLCASSLALASGHNEQFFGPGTRLTVL.

The table lists this clonotype with many counts. This chain links TRBV5-1 with TRBJ2-3, with 9 positions matching TRBD1. The CDR3 is 16 residues long. The germline V gene encodes CDR1 SGHRS and CDR2 YFSETQ. Unmatched junction bases numbered 6, after V lost 4 bases and J lost 0 bases. CDR3 bases: TGCGCCAGCAGCGGAACGACAGGGGGGAGCACAGATACGCAGTATTTT. It is translated as CASSGTTGGSTDTQYF. Full variable domain (missing parts from reference TRBV5-1 and TRBJ2-3): KAGVTQTPRYLIKTRGQQVTLSCSPISGHRSVSWYQQTPGQGLQFLFEYFSETQRNKGNFPGRFSGRQFSNSRSEMNVSTLELGDSALYLCASSGTTGGSTDTQYFGPGTRLTVL.

This clonotype has at least ten counts. V is TRBV5-1 and J is TRBJ1-5; a possible D gene is TRBD1 (5 bases). Germline CDR1 is SGHRS and CDR2 is YFSETQ. V was trimmed by 3 bases and J by 1 base, leaving 11 bases between them. The CDR3 is made up of 15 amino acids. This CDR3 reads CASSWDGASNQPQHF. CDR3 sequence (DNA): TGCGCCAGCAGCTGGGATGGGGCAAGCAATCAGCCCCAGCATTTT.

This clonotype was counted many times. CDR3 in DNA: TGCGCCACCCGCCCCGGGGTGGAAAACGAGCAGTACTTC. Its translation: CATRPGVENEQYF. The chain links TRBV5-1 to TRBJ2-7; D may be TRBD2 (5 bases). There are 13 residues in the CDR3. The V gene's germline CDR1 is SGHRS and CDR2 YFSETQ. Trimming left V 9 bases short and J 5 bases short, with 18 bases between.

Many counts were recorded for this clonotype. V and J are TRBV12-3 or TRBV12-4 and TRBJ1-5, with a tentative D call TRBD1 (5 bases). The CDR3 is made up of 17 amino acids. The ends were cut back, 0 bases at V and 7 bases at J, with 19 bases in the middle. As DNA, the CDR3 is TGTGCCAGCAGTTTAGCGCTGGGCAAGTCAGGGCAACAGCCCCAGCATTTT. The encoded protein is CASSLALGKSGQQPQHF.

This clonotype has ten or more counts. This chain connects TRBV5-5 to TRBJ1-3, with 7 positions matching TRBD1. The CDR3 consists of 15 residues. After removal of 0 bases from V and 4 bases from J, the junction contained 4 bases not matched to a gene. Germline V gene sequence: CDR1 SGHKS, CDR2 YYEKEE (reference sequence). Here the CDR3 reads CASSLAQGVGNTIYF. CDR3 DNA: TGTGCCAGCAGCTTGGCCCAGGGGGTCGGAAACACCATATATTTT.

A note on this clonotype: It may be a read error: a sequence one base away is much more abundant. The chain has TRBV20-1 and TRBJ2-1, with 14 bases fitting TRBD2. Trimming at V came to 4 bases and at J to 12 bases, leaving 5 bases not matched to a gene. CDR3 length equals 13 residues. Germline CDR1 DFQATT, CDR2 SNEGSKA (reference sequence). For the CDR3, the DNA is TGCAGTGCTATAGGGACTAGCGGGAGATTGCAGTTCTTC. It encodes CSAIGTSGRLQFF.

This clonotype was detected ten times or more. The chain couples TRBV5-1 to TRBJ2-3; D not certain. Germline-derived CDR1 and CDR2 are SGHRS and YFSETQ. V was pared by 5 bases and J by 4 bases, with 8 bases between. This CDR3 contains 12 residues. In DNA, the CDR3 is TGCGCCAGCAGAGATGCTGCAGATACGCAGTATTTT. Encoded protein: CASRDAADTQYF.

Ten or more counts support this clonotype. The rearrangement joins TRBV5-1 to TRBJ1-2, with D possibly matching TRBD1 (5 bases). Germline CDR1 reads SGHRS; CDR2 reads YFSETQ. The CDR3 consists of 13 residues. Deletions cut 5 bases from V and 2 bases from J, with 10 bases between. CDR3 loop: CASSTGTNYGYTF. The CDR3 DNA sequence: TGCGCCAGCAGTACCGGGACCAACTATGGCTACACCTTC.

This rearrangement joins TRBV5-1 to TRBJ1-3; 8 bases fit TRBD1. The CDR3 extends over 16 amino acids. J was trimmed by 0 bases and V by 5 bases; bases with no gene match: 7. Looked up from germline, CDR1 is SGHRS and CDR2 is YFSETQ. This chain's CDR3 is CASSGTGIPSGNTIYF. The CDR3 DNA sequence: TGCGCCAGCAGTGGGACAGGCATACCCTCTGGAAACACCATATATTTT.

This clonotype has a handful of counts. This clone may be a read error of a much larger clone one base away. V is TRBV9 and J is TRBJ1-1; maybe TRBD1 (6 bases). Germline V gene data show CDR1 as SGDLS and CDR2 as YYNGEE. V gave up 4 bases and J gave up 7 bases, with 17 bases separating them. This CDR3 is 14 amino acids long. CDR3 sequence (DNA): TGTGCCAGCAGCCACGGACCCAAAGGGGGTGAAGCTTTCTTT. The encoded protein is CASSHGPKGGEAFF.

This clonotype was seen repeatedly, ten times or more. The chain combines TRBV25-1 with TRBJ2-1; the D is unclear. With 4 bases removed from V and 8 bases from J, the gap between germline ends came to 9 bases. The CDR3 extends over 12 amino acids. Germline CDR1 MGHDK, CDR2 SYGVNS. This CDR3 is CASSGSLDEQFF. CDR3 coding DNA: TGTGCCAGCAGTGGGTCCTTGGATGAGCAGTTCTTC.